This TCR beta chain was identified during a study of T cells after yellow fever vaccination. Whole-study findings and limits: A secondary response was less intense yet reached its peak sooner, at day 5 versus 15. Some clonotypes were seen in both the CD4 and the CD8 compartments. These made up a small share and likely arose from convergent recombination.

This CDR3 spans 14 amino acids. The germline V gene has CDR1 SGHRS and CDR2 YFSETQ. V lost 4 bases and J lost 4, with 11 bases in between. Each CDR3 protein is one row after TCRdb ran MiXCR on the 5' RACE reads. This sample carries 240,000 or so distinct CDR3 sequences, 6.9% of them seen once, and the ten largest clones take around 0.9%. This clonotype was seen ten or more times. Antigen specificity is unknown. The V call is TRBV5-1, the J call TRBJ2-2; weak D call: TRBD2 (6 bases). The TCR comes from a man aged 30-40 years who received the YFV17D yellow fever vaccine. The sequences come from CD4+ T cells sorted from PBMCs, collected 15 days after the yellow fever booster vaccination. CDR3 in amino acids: CASSSLSGTGELFF. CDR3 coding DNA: TGCGCCAGCAGCAGCCTTAGCGGCACCGGGGAGCTGTTTTTT.